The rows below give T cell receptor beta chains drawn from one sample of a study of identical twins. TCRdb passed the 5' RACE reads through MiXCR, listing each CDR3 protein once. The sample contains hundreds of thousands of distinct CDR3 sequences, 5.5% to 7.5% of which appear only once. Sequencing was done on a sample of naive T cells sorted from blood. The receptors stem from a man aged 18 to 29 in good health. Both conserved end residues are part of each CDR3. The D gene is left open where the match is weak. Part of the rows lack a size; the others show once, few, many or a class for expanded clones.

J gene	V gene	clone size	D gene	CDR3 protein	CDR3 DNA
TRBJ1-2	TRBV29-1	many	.	CSVGEGESNGYTF	TGCAGCGTTGGTGAGGGAGAGTCGAATGGCTACACCTTC
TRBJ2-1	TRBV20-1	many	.	CSAASTRGNYNEQFF	TGCAGTGCTGCTTCGACTAGGGGAAACTACAATGAGCAGTTCTTC
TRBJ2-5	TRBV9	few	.	CASSTSPRQETQYF	TGTGCCAGCAGCACCTCTCCGCGACAAGAGACCCAGTACTTC
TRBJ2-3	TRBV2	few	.	CASRRTALGTDTQYF	TGTGCCAGCAGGAGGACAGCCCTTGGCACAGATACGCAGTATTTT
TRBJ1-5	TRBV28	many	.	CASIHDTYSNQPQHF	TGTGCCAGCATCCATGACACTTATAGCAATCAGCCCCAGCATTTT
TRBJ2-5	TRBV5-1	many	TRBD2	CASSPLGGGVRETQYF	TGCGCCAGCAGCCCCCTTGGGGGGGGAGTAAGAGAGACCCAGTACTTC
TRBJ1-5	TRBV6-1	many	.	CASKQTAINQPQHF	TGTGCCAGCAAGCAAACAGCAATCAATCAGCCCCAGCATTTT
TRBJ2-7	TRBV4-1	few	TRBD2	CASSPHEGGFSYEQYF	TGCGCCAGCAGCCCCCATGAGGGAGGGTTCTCCTACGAGCAGTACTTC
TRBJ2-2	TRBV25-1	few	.	CASSELGGGTGNTGELFF	TGTGCCAGCAGTGAGCTGGGGGGGGGGACAGGGAACACCGGGGAGCTGTTTTTT
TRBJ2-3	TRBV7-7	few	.	CASSLSGSGGSIDTQYF	TGTGCCAGCAGCTTAAGTGGGAGTGGAGGATCGATAGATACGCAGTATTTT
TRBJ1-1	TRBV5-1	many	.	CASSYGDTNRPEAFF	TGCGCCAGCAGCTACGGGGACACGAACCGCCCCGAAGCTTTCTTT
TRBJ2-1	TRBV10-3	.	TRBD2	CATSGTSGSSIGREQFF	TGTGCCACCTCCGGGACTAGCGGGAGCTCTATCGGAAGGGAGCAGTTCTTC
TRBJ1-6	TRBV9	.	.	CASSVVGNSPLHF	TGTGCCAGCAGCGTAGTAGGGAATTCACCCCTCCACTTT
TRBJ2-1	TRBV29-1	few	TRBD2	CSVGKLAAPYNEQFF	TGCAGCGTTGGCAAACTAGCGGCACCATACAATGAGCAGTTCTTC
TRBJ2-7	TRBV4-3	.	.	CASSRNKIGTGWDEQYF	TGCGCCAGCAGCCGGAATAAGATAGGAACAGGTTGGGACGAGCAGTACTTC
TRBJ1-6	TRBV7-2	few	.	CASSLERASPLHF	TGTGCCAGCAGCTTGGAAAGGGCCTCACCCCTCCACTTT
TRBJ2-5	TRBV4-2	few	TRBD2	CASSPRTSGRAQETQYF	TGTGCCAGCAGCCCCAGGACTAGCGGGAGGGCTCAAGAGACCCAGTACTTC
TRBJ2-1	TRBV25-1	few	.	CASSAGFYNEQFF	TGTGCCAGCAGTGCGGGCTTTTACAATGAGCAGTTCTTC
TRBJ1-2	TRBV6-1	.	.	CASSAHFGGAVAF	TGTGCCAGCAGTGCCCATTTTGGGGGCGCGGTCGCCTTC
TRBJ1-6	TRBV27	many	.	CASTMSSRSPLHF	TGTGCCAGCACCATGTCGAGTCGTTCACCCCTCCACTTT
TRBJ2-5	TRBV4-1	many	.	CASSQGEETQYF	TGCGCCAGCAGCCAAGGGGAAGAGACCCAGTACTTC
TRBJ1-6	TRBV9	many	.	CASSVRGTSPLHF	TGTGCCAGCAGCGTAAGGGGCACATCACCCCTCCACTTT
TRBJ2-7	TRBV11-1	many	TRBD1	CASSSDRTGGRNEQYF	TGTGCCAGCAGCTCCGACCGGACAGGGGGTAGGAACGAGCAGTACTTC
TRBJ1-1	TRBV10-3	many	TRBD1	CAISESKGQGPGTEAFF	TGTGCCATCAGTGAGTCGAAGGGACAGGGGCCGGGTACTGAAGCTTTCTTT
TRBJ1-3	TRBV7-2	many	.	CASSLGSHGNTIYF	TGTGCCAGCAGCTTAGGTAGCCACGGAAACACCATATATTTT
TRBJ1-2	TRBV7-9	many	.	CASSFSFGVGVGYTF	TGTGCCAGCAGCTTTAGTTTCGGGGTTGGTGTCGGCTACACCTTC
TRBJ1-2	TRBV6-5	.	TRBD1	CASSYRQDRGRNYGYTF	TGTGCCAGCAGTTACCGCCAGGACAGGGGGCGTAACTATGGCTACACCTTC
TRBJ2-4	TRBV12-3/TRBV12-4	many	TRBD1	CASRKQGRDIQYF	TGTGCCAGCAGAAAACAGGGGCGGGACATTCAGTACTTC
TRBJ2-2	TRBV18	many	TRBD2	CASSLIRLAVTGELFF	TGTGCCAGCTCACTGATCCGGCTAGCGGTCACCGGGGAGCTGTTTTTT
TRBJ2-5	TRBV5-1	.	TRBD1	CASSLDPRDRGETQYF	TGCGCCAGCAGCTTGGATCCGAGGGACAGGGGAGAGACCCAGTACTTC
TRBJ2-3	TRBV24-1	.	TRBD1	CATSDSQGWADTQYF	TGTGCCACCAGTGATTCACAGGGGTGGGCAGATACGCAGTATTTT